This T cell receptor beta chain was sequenced during a study of cytomegalovirus exposure and HLA in healthy donors. As regards this clone: As yet, its antigen is unknown.

Germline values: CDR1 SEHNR, CDR2 FQNEAQ (reference sequence). V lost 2 bases and J lost 1, with 15 bases in between. The length of the CDR3 is 16 residues. Overall study results and limits: Clonal expansion was found to be greater in HLA-associated TCR beta chains than in equally common others in a later analysis. Serostatus for CMV was the only available immune exposure information.

PCR amplification relied on 60 Vbeta primers (plus 13 Jbeta primers). Here immunoSEQ multiplex PCR was the method, and the copy in TCRdb shows in-frame clones only, minus some. The table includes under 200,000 clones, 68% detected once. The clonotype originates from a man aged 50 to 60 in good health and CMV-seronegative. The chain uses TRBV7-9 and TRBJ2-7, with D tentatively TRBD1 (6 bases). Material for sequencing was PBMCs. CDR3 DNA: TGTGCCAGCAGCTTAATGACGGACAGTCGATCCTACGAGCAGTACTTC. It codes for CASSLMTDSRSYEQYF.